This T cell receptor (beta chain) stems from a study of Graves' ophthalmopathy and Graves' hyperthyroidism. The study amplified TCR beta CDR3 regions using RNA transcripts. Scientists carried out first-round RT-PCR using HTBI primers and then a second-round multiplex PCR. Via MiXCR, TCRdb re-called the multiplex PCR reads, giving one row per CDR3 protein. The top ten hold 4% to 5% of the sample, which has about 550,000 distinct CDR3 sequences, about 35% seen once. Germline CDR1 is SGDLS and CDR2 is YYNGEE. This CDR3 region has 15 residues. V lost 3 bases, J lost 4 bases, and 8 bases stayed unmatched. This clonotype has at least ten counts.

Sequencing input: peripheral blood or thyroid tissue (not recorded which). V usage is TRBV9 and J usage is TRBJ2-5; 8 nucleotides align to TRBD2. The receptor's source is an adult man with Graves' hyperthyroidism. CDR3 amino acids: CASSAFGLARETQYF. As DNA, the CDR3 is TGTGCCAGCAGCGCCTTCGGACTAGCAAGAGAGACCCAGTACTTC.